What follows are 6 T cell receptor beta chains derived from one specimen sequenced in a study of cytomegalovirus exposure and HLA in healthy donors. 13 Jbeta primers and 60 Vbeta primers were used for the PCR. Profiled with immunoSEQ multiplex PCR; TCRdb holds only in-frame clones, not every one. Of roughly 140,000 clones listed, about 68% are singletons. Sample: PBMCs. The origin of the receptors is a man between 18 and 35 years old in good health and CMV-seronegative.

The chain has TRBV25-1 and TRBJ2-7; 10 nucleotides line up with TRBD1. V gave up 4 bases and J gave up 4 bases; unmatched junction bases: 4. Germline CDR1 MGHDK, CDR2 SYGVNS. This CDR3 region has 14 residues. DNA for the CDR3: TGTGCCAGCAGTGGTTGGGACAGGGGTTACGAGCAGTACTTC. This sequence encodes CASSGWDRGYEQYF.

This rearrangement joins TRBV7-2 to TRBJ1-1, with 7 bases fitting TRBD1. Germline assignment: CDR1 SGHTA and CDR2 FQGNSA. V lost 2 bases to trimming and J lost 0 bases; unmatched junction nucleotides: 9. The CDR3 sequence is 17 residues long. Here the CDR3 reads CASSLRRTGLMNTEAFF. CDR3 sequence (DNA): TGTGCCAGCAGCTTAAGGCGGACAGGACTAATGAACACTGAAGCTTTCTTT.

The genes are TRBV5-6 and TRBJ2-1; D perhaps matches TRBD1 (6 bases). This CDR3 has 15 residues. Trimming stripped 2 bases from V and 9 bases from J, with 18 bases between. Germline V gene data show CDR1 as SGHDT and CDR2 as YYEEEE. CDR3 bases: TGTGCCAGCAGCTTTCCAGACAGGCCCCAGGGTGAGCAGTTCTTC. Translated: CASSFPDRPQGEQFF.

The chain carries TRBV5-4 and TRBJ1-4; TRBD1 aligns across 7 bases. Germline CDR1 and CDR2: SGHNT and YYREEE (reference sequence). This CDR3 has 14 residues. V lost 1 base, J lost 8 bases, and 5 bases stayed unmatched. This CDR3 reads CASSLSRGKEKLFF. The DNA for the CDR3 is TGTGCCAGCAGCTTGTCCAGGGGGAAGGAAAAACTGTTTTTT.

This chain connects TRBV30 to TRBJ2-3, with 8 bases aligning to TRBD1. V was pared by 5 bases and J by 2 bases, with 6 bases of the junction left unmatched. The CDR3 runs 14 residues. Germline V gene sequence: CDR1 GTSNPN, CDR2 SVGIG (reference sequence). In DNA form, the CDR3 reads TGTGCCTGGGGCCGACAGGGGTCCACAGATACGCAGTATTTT. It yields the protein CAWGRQGSTDTQYF.

The CDR3 protein is CASSQTLGQGLNTEAFF. CDR3 in DNA: TGCGCCAGCAGCCAAACCCTGGGACAGGGCCTGAACACTGAAGCTTTCTTT. The chain couples TRBV4-3 to TRBJ1-1; 9 bases are shared with TRBD1. Trimming took 2 bases from V and 0 from J; bases not matched to a gene: 7. Germline V CDR1 and CDR2: LGHNA, YSLEER. The CDR3 has 17 residues.